The present entry profiles one T cell receptor (beta chain) with its context. The antigen is undetermined. These data originate in a study of identical twins. A single record per CDR3 protein comes from TCRdb applying MiXCR to the 5' RACE reads. The table includes about 690,000 distinct CDR3 sequences, 6.1% detected once. Study-wide results and limits: The study found excess low generation probability among twin-shared out-of-frame alpha sequences. For cord blood, abundant beta clonotypes had fewer insertions, unlike memory repertoires, which showed none.

Material for sequencing was naive T cells sorted from blood. This receptor was taken from a man aged 18 to 35 in good health.

The CDR3 region has the DNA TGTGCCATCGAAGGGGAGTACACAGATACGCAGTATTTT. This codes for CAIEGEYTDTQYF. V gene TRBV10-3 combines with J gene TRBJ2-3; the D call may be TRBD1 or TRBD2 (5 bases each). The V end lost 8 bases, the J end lost 2 bases, and 11 bases lay between the germline ends. Germline assignment: CDR1 ENHRY and CDR2 SYGVKD. This CDR3 has 13 amino acids.